The next 32 T cell receptor beta chains were all read from a single sample in a study of T-cell memory formation after mild COVID-19. TCRdb used MiXCR to reprocess the 5' RACE reads, holding one entry per CDR3 protein. The sample holds about 470,000 distinct CDR3 sequences, nearly 25% seen once. Sequences were obtained from PBMCs or a T cell subset sorted from them (not recorded which). These receptors originate from an adult woman who had mild COVID-19 (a few samples of this study predate the infection). Cell type and time point are not known.

This rearrangement joins TRBV6-5 to TRBJ2-3, with D possibly TRBD2 on 6 matching bases. Trimming took off 5 bases at V and 0 bases at J, with 12 bases between the two ends. This CDR3 comprises 15 residues. Germline values: CDR1 MNHEY, CDR2 SVGAGI. CDR3 coding DNA: TGTGCCAGCAGTCCAAGCGGGTCTAGCACAGATACGCAGTATTTT. Translating it yields CASSPSGSSTDTQYF.

This clonotype was found a few times. The chain has TRBV6-5 and TRBJ1-1; D is undetermined. CDR3 length: 13 residues. Trimming took 2 bases from V and 3 from J, leaving 7 bases between them. Germline CDR1 is MNHEY and CDR2 is SVGAGI. The CDR3 sequence: CASSYEEDTEAFF. CDR3 in DNA: TGTGCCAGCAGTTACGAAGAGGACACTGAAGCTTTCTTT.

This clonotype came up a few times. V usage is TRBV3-1 and J usage is TRBJ2-3, with a possible D match to TRBD2 (6 bases). V lost 4 bases and J 6 bases, leaving 14 bases between the germline ends. Germline lookup yields CDR1 LGHDT and CDR2 YNNKEL (reference sequence). The length of the CDR3 is 14 residues. This CDR3 is CASSRKWGGDTQYF. The CDR3, as DNA: TGTGCCAGCAGCCGAAAGTGGGGAGGCGATACGCAGTATTTT.

This clonotype has a handful of counts. The chain is built from TRBV7-9 and TRBJ1-6; TRBD1 might be the D (5 bases). The CDR3 loop spans 17 amino acids. CDR1 and CDR2 from the germline V gene are SEHNR and FQNEAQ (reference sequence). V lost 3 bases to trimming and J lost 7 bases, with 19 bases between them. The DNA for the CDR3 is TGTGCCAGCAGCTTGGGGCAAGACATCGGCAAGAATTCACCCCTCCACTTT. Amino acid sequence: CASSLGQDIGKNSPLHF.

The chain uses TRBV5-4 and TRBJ2-7; 11 bases fit TRBD2. The CDR3 consists of 15 residues. CDR1 is SGHNT and CDR2 is YYREEE in the germline V gene (reference sequence). V was clipped by 3 bases and J by 3 bases; unmatched bases: 5. As DNA, the CDR3 is TGTGCCAGCAGCTCGGGGACTAGCGGATTCTACGAGCAGTACTTC. Translating it yields CASSSGTSGFYEQYF.

This clonotype has only a few counts. The chain joins TRBV11-2 to TRBJ2-1; TRBD1 is a possible D gene (5 bases). Trimming stripped 5 bases from V and 3 bases from J, with 14 bases between. The CDR3 runs 15 residues. Germline-derived CDR1 and CDR2 are SGHAT and FQNNGV. Here the CDR3 DNA reads TGTGCCAGCAGCCCCGGGCCCAGGGACTACAATGAGCAGTTCTTC. Amino acids: CASSPGPRDYNEQFF.

At least ten counts were recorded for this clonotype. V and J are TRBV29-1 and TRBJ2-1; D not resolved. Deletions cut 3 bases from V and 0 bases from J, with 15 bases between. CDR1 SQVTM and CDR2 ANQGSEA come from the germline V gene. The CDR3 consists of 16 residues. The CDR3 bases are TGCAGCGTTGACTGGACCGCCGCTAGCTCCTACAATGAGCAGTTCTTC. Translation: CSVDWTAASSYNEQFF.

This clonotype appeared a few times. The V gene is TRBV5-6, the J gene TRBJ2-7, with a tentative D call TRBD1 (6 bases). This CDR3 is built from 17 residues. Germline V gene data show CDR1 as SGHDT and CDR2 as YYEEEE. The V end lost 1 base, the J end lost 4 bases, and 21 bases lay between the germline ends. The CDR3 DNA reads as TGTGCCAGCAGCTTGTACCACACCCGCTGGGGGCAATACGAGCAGTACTTC. Its protein product is CASSLYHTRWGQYEQYF.

This clonotype occurred a few times. The gene calls are TRBV15 and TRBJ1-1; D gene ambiguous. The CDR3 sequence is 15 residues long. Trimming removed 6 bases at V and 2 bases at J, with 16 bases between. Germline CDR1 reads LNHNV; CDR2 reads YYDKDF (reference sequence). The CDR3 is CATRIEAGGNTEAFF. DNA for the CDR3: TGTGCCACCAGGATCGAGGCAGGCGGTAACACTGAAGCTTTCTTT.

The sample holds a few counts of this clonotype. The chain is built from TRBV7-2 and TRBJ2-7; D is uncertain. The germline V gene has CDR1 SGHTA and CDR2 FQGNSA. This CDR3 region has 14 residues. Deletions cut 5 bases from V and 5 bases from J, with 16 bases between. The CDR3 DNA reads as TGTGCCAGCAGCCTTGTTCCCTCTTCTCACGAGCAGTACTTC. Translated: CASSLVPSSHEQYF.

This chain uses TRBV2 with TRBJ1-5, with D unclear. This CDR3 comprises 15 residues. The germline V gene has CDR1 SNHLY and CDR2 FYNNEI. V lost 3 bases to trimming and J lost 5 bases, with 14 bases between them. CDR3 DNA sequence: TGTGCCAGCAGTGATGGAGTGACTTCCTATCAGCCCCAGCATTTT. Residues: CASSDGVTSYQPQHF.

This clonotype turned up a few times. The chain couples TRBV5-6 to TRBJ1-4; 8 bases align to TRBD1. This CDR3 contains 14 residues. Looked up from germline, CDR1 is SGHDT and CDR2 is YYEEEE. V gave up 4 bases and J gave up 10 bases; unmatched junction bases: 9. The DNA of the CDR3 is TGTGCCAGCAGCGGAGGACAGGGTTTGGGAAAACTGTTTTTT. Translating gives CASSGGQGLGKLFF.

The genes are TRBV20-1 and TRBJ2-3, with D perhaps given as TRBD1 or TRBD2 (5 bases each). The germline V gene encodes CDR1 DFQATT and CDR2 SNEGSKA (reference sequence). V lost 6 bases to trimming and J lost 2 bases, with 12 bases between them. This CDR3 is 13 amino acids long. The CDR3 DNA reads TGCAGTGCGGAAATAGGGACCACAGATACGCAGTATTTT. This translates into CSAEIGTTDTQYF.

This clonotype was counted only a few times. This chain joins TRBV7-2 and TRBJ2-7; 8 nucleotides line up with TRBD2. V lost 6 bases, J lost 2 bases, and 9 bases stayed unmatched. This CDR3 comprises 15 residues. Germline CDR1 reads SGHTA; CDR2 reads FQGNSA. The CDR3 nucleotides read TGTGCCAGCAGACGGGGGGGCAGTGGGACCTACGAGCAGTACTTC. Amino acid sequence: CASRRGGSGTYEQYF.

The chain uses TRBV5-7 and TRBJ2-5; tentative D call: TRBD1 (5 bases). TRBV5-7 is an ORF, and what it does is uncertain. The V and J ends lost 3 bases and 5 bases respectively, with 14 bases between them. The length of the CDR3 is 14 residues. Here the CDR3 reads CASSCPQGLETQYF. As DNA, the CDR3 is TGTGCCAGCAGCTGTCCCCAGGGTTTGGAGACCCAGTACTTC.

The rearrangement joins TRBV5-1 to TRBJ2-7; D unresolved. There are 15 residues in the CDR3. V lost 0 bases, J lost 5 bases, and 15 bases lay in between. Germline values: CDR1 SGHRS, CDR2 YFSETQ. DNA for the CDR3: TGCGCCAGCAGCTTGGGACCTGGTCTAGACGACGAGCAGTACTTC. Amino acids: CASSLGPGLDDEQYF.

This clonotype was recorded a few times. This chain links TRBV5-1 with TRBJ2-5; D is unresolved. The CDR3 is 15 amino acids. Germline V lookup: CDR1 SGHRS, CDR2 YFSETQ. V was shortened by 2 bases and J by 5 bases, with 16 bases between the two germline ends. CDR3 loop: CASSLTPRPSETQYF. The CDR3 DNA follows: TGCGCCAGCAGCTTAACACCTAGACCCTCGGAGACCCAGTACTTC.

CDR3 sequence (DNA): TGTGCCAGCAGCTTAGCGTCCCGGGGCGAGCAGTACTTC. Amino acid sequence: CASSLASRGEQYF. J is TRBJ2-7 and V is TRBV7-9; D possibly corresponds to TRBD2 (5 bases). CDR3 size: 13 residues. V was pared by 0 bases and J by 6 bases, with 9 bases between. The germline gives CDR1 SEHNR, CDR2 FQNEAQ (reference sequence). The full variable domain, its missing parts supplied by reference TRBV7-9 and TRBJ2-7, is DTGVSQNPRHKITKRGQNVTFRCDPISEHNRLYWYRQTLGQGPEFLTYFQNEAQLEKSRLLSDRFSAERPKGSFSTLEIQRTEQGDSAMYLCASSLASRGEQYFGPGTRLTVT.

The chain is built from TRBV11-2 and TRBJ1-1; D not resolved. The CDR3 runs 15 residues. V shed 1 base and J shed 5 bases, with 14 bases lying between them. Per germline, CDR1 SGHAT and CDR2 FQNNGV. In DNA, the CDR3 is TGTGCCAGCAGCTTAGGTGGTAATGTCGGGACTGAAGCTTTCTTT. Translating gives CASSLGGNVGTEAFF.

There are a few counts of this clonotype. The chain employs TRBV12-3 or TRBV12-4 and TRBJ2-5, with 9 nucleotides matching TRBD1. This CDR3 is built from 15 residues. V lost 5 bases to trimming and J lost 4 bases; unmatched junction nucleotides: 8. The CDR3 DNA sequence: TGTGCCAGCAGTGGACAGGGGCTCATGAGAGAGACCCAGTACTTC. Its protein product is CASSGQGLMRETQYF.

The chain uses TRBV15 and TRBJ1-1, with 8 bases fitting TRBD1. Germline values: CDR1 LNHNV, CDR2 YYDKDF (reference sequence). The CDR3 consists of 14 residues. After removal of 0 bases from V and 5 bases from J, the junction contained 2 bases not matched to a gene. The CDR3 DNA reads TGTGCCACCAGCAGAGAGCACAGGGGGACTGAAGCTTTCTTT. It encodes CATSREHRGTEAFF.

V is TRBV12-3 or TRBV12-4 and J is TRBJ1-5; D not certain. This CDR3 has 14 amino acids. Trimming stripped 1 base from V and 3 bases from J, with 7 bases between. The CDR3 DNA follows: TGTGCCAGCAGTTTAGGACGGATCAATCAGCCCCAGCATTTT. This sequence encodes CASSLGRINQPQHF.

The gene calls are TRBV12-3 or TRBV12-4 and TRBJ2-5; tentatively, D is TRBD2 (6 bases). Trimming removed 0 bases from V and 1 base from J, with 15 bases in between. The CDR3 sequence is 17 residues long. The CDR3 nucleotides are TGTGCCAGCAGTTTAGCTCGCGGGACCCAAATCCAAGAGACCCAGTACTTC. The encoded protein is CASSLARGTQIQETQYF.

This clonotype was detected once. The chain carries TRBV11-2 and TRBJ2-1; the D call may be TRBD1 or TRBD2 (5 bases each). CDR1 is SGHAT and CDR2 is FQNNGV in the germline V gene. The V end was cut by 5 bases, the J end by 8 bases, with 13 bases between. CDR3 size: 13 residues. Here the CDR3 DNA reads TGTGCCAGCAGCATGGGGACGGTGGATGAGCAGTTCTTC. Residues: CASSMGTVDEQFF.

This clonotype was seen only a few times. This chain links TRBV20-1 with TRBJ2-5, with 11 bases identical to TRBD2. The CDR3 has 14 amino acids. Trimming at V came to 1 base and at J to 4 bases, leaving 2 bases not matched to a gene. The germline V gene has CDR1 DFQATT and CDR2 SNEGSKA (reference sequence). The CDR3 region is CSARVSGRAETQYF. The CDR3 region has the DNA TGCAGTGCTAGAGTTAGCGGGAGGGCAGAGACCCAGTACTTC.

The chain employs TRBV7-2 and TRBJ2-7, with TRBD2 matching over 7 bases. The CDR3 totals 20 residues. Per the germline V gene, CDR1 is SGHTA and CDR2 is FQGNSA. V was pared by 0 bases and J by 0 bases, with 17 bases of the junction left unmatched. The CDR3 spells CASSLAALREISGSSYEQYF. The CDR3 DNA reads as TGTGCCAGCAGCTTAGCCGCCTTGCGGGAGATTTCAGGGAGCTCCTACGAGCAGTACTTC.

This clonotype was counted a few times. The gene calls are TRBV15 and TRBJ2-1; D call uncertain. Germline V gene data show CDR1 as LNHNV and CDR2 as YYDKDF (reference sequence). This CDR3 region has 13 residues. Trimming took off 3 bases at V and 7 bases at J, with 10 bases between the two ends. CDR3 sequence reads: CATSRTLRNEQFF. The CDR3 DNA reads as TGTGCCACCAGCAGGACCCTTAGGAATGAGCAGTTCTTC.

The chain employs TRBV6-2 or TRBV6-3 and TRBJ2-5; D tentatively reads TRBD1 or TRBD2 (5 bases each). The V gene lost 5 bases and the J gene lost 1 base, with 8 bases spanning the gap. In germline, CDR1 is MNHEY, CDR2 SVGEGT. This CDR3 comprises 13 residues. CDR3 DNA sequence: TGTGCCAGCAGTGACGGGGCCCAAGAGACCCAGTACTTC. Its protein product is CASSDGAQETQYF.

The chain employs TRBV12-3 or TRBV12-4 and TRBJ1-3; D is unclear. Trimming shortened V by 4 bases and J by 4 bases, and 14 bases separated the two germline ends. This CDR3 is built from 15 residues. Here the CDR3 DNA reads TGTGCCAGCAGTTCCCAACGGACCGCCGGAAACACCATATATTTT. This sequence encodes CASSSQRTAGNTIYF.

The chain combines TRBV7-2 with TRBJ2-2; D is undetermined. This CDR3 comprises 13 residues. The ends were cut back, 1 base at V and 6 bases at J, with 6 bases in the middle. Germline values: CDR1 SGHTA, CDR2 FQGNSA. DNA for the CDR3: TGTGCCAGCAGCTTAGACTGGGCCGGGGAGCTGTTTTTT. It codes for CASSLDWAGELFF.

The chain employs TRBV5-5 and TRBJ1-2, with unresolved D. The CDR3 is 15 residues long. Deletions cut 2 bases from V and 1 base from J, with 12 bases between. CDR1 and CDR2 from the germline V gene are SGHKS and YYEKEE (reference sequence). CDR3 in DNA: TGTGCCAGCAGCTTCGAAGCCCTAATTAACTATGGCTACACCTTC. This encodes CASSFEALINYGYTF.

There are a few counts of this clonotype. The rearrangement links TRBV24-1 to TRBJ2-6; D perhaps matches TRBD2 (5 bases). Germline V gives CDR1 KGHDR, CDR2 SFDVKD. The V end lost 4 bases, the J end lost 2 bases, and 11 bases lay between the germline ends. The CDR3 runs 16 residues. CDR3 sequence: CATSDPYGAGANVLTF. The CDR3 DNA follows: TGTGCCACCAGTGACCCTTACGGGGCTGGGGCCAACGTCCTGACTTTC.